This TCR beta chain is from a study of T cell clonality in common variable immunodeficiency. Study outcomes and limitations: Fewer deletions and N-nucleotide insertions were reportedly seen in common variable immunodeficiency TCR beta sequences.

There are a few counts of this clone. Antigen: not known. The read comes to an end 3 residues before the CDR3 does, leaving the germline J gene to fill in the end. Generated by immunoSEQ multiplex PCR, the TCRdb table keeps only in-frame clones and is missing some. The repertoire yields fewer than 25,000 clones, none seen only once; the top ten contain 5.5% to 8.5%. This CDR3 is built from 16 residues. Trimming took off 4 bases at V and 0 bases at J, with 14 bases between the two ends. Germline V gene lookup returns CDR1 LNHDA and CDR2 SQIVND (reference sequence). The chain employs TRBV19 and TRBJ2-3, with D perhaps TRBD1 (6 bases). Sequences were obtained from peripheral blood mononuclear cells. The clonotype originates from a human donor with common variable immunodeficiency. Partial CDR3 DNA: TGTGCCAGTAGTACCCTTCCGACAGGTAGCACAGATACG. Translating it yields CASSTLPTGSTDT. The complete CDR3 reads CASSTLPTGSTDTQYF.